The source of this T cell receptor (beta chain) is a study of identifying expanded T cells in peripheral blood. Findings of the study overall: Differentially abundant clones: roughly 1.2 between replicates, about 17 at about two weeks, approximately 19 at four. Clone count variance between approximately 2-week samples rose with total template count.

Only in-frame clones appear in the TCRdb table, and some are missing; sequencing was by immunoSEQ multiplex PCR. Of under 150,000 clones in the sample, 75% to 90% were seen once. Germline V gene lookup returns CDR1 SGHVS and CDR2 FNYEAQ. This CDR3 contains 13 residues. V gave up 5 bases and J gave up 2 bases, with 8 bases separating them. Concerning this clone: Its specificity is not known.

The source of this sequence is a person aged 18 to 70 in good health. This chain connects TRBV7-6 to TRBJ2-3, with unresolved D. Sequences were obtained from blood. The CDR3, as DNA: TGTGCCAGCAGCCCATATATCACAGATACGCAGTATTTT. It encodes CASSPYITDTQYF.